What follows describes a single T cell receptor beta chain. The antigen is unknown. These data originate in a study of cytomegalovirus exposure and HLA in healthy donors. Study results and caveats: Rare TCR sequences dominated, though some public TCRs recurred in many donors. Clonal expansion was found to be greater in HLA-associated TCR beta chains than in equally common others in a later analysis.

13 Jbeta primers and 60 Vbeta primers were used for the PCR. Here immunoSEQ multiplex PCR was the method, and the copy in TCRdb shows in-frame clones only, minus some. The profile covers about 190,000 clones, with over 80% appearing a single time and about a tenth taken by the ten largest. Trimming pared 6 bases from V and 10 bases from J, leaving 28 bases between. Germline V gene data show CDR1 as MDHEN and CDR2 as SYDVKM. CDR3 size: 18 residues. Each donor was healthy, and each was a bone marrow donor. This sequence originates from a woman aged 45-60 years in good health and CMV-seropositive. The J gene is TRBJ1-6, the V gene TRBV28; D is unclear. The sequenced material came from PBMCs. The DNA of the CDR3 is TGTGCCAGCAGCCACTTTTTCTTCGACCGGGTTCAGAACTCACCCCTCCACTTT. Translating it yields CASSHFFFDRVQNSPLHF.